At least ten counts were recorded for the clone carrying this T cell receptor beta chain. V was cut by 3 bases and J by 4 bases, with 7 bases left in between. The CDR3 runs to 12 residues. Germline lookup yields CDR1 DFQATT and CDR2 SNEGSKA (reference sequence). Time point described: sample taken at primary tumor resection. Around 70 TRACERx patients with early, untreated non-small cell lung cancer donated samples. The input material, whole RNA from tumor, nontumor lung or frozen PBMC, was sequenced unsorted. The sample is drawn from a study of spatial heterogeneity in lung cancer. TCRdb re-derived calls from the 5' RACE reads in MiXCR, one entry per CDR3 protein. The table has about 38,000 distinct CDR3 sequences, approximately 7.5% seen once; the top ten hold 28%.

This TCR was recovered from a male donor with early-stage non-small cell lung cancer. Sample: PBMCs, taken at surgery. The gene calls are TRBV20-1 and TRBJ1-5; D perhaps matches TRBD1 (5 bases). CDR3 in DNA: TGCAGTGCTAGCGACAGTAATCAGCCCCAGCATTTT. Residues: CSASDSNQPQHF.